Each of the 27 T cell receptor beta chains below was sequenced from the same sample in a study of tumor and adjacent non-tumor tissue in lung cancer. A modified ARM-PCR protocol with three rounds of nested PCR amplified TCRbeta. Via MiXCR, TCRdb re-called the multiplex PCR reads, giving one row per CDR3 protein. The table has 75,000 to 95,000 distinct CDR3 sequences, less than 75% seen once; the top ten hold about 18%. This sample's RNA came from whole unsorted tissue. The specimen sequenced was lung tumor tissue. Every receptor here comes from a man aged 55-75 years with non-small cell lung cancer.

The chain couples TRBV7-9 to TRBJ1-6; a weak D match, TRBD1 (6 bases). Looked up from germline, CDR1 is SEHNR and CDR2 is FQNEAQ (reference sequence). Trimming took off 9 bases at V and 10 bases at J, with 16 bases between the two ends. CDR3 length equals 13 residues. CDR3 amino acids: CASVGLTGSPLHF. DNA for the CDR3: TGTGCCAGTGTCGGCCTCACAGGGTCACCCCTCCACTTT.

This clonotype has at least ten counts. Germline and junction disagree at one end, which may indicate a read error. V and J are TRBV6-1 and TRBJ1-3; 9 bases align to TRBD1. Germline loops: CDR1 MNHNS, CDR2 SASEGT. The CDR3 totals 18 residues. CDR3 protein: CASSEGRRTGEVGSTIYF. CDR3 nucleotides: TGTGCCAGCAGTGAAGGAAGACGGACAGGGGAAGTTGGAAGCACCATATATTTT.

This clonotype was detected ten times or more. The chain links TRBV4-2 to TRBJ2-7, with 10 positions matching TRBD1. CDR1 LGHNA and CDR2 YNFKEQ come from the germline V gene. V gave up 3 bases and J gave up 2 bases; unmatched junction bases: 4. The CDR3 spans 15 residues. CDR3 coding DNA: TGTGCCAGCAGCCAGACCGGGACAGGGGCCTACGAGCAGTACTTC. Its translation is CASSQTGTGAYEQYF.

The CDR3 spells CASSLRDRAIYGYTF. The CDR3 bases are TGTGCCAGCAGTTTACGGGACAGGGCCATCTATGGCTACACCTTC. The chain links TRBV28 to TRBJ1-2; 9 nucleotides agree with TRBD1. From germline, CDR1 is MDHEN and CDR2 SYDVKM. The CDR3 sequence is 15 residues long. V was clipped by 2 bases and J by 4 bases; unmatched bases: 5.

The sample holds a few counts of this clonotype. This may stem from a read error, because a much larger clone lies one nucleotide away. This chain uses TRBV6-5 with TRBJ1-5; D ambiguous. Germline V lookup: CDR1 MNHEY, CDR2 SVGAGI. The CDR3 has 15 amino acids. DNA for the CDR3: TGTGACAGCAGTTACGATCAATATAGCAATCAGCCCCAGCATTTT. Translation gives CDSSYDQYSNQPQHF.

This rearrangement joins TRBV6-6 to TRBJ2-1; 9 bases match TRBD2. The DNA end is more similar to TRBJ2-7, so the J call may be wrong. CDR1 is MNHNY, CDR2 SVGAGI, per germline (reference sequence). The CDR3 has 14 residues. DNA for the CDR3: TGTGCCAGCAACCCGTACGGGACTAGCAATGAGCAGTACTTC. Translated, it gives CASNPYGTSNEQYF.

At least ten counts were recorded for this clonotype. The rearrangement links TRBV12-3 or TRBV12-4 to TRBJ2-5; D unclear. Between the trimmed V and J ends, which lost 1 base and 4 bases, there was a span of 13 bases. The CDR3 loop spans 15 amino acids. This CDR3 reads CASSLGGMAAETQYF. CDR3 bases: TGTGCCAGCAGTTTAGGGGGTATGGCCGCAGAGACCCAGTACTTC.

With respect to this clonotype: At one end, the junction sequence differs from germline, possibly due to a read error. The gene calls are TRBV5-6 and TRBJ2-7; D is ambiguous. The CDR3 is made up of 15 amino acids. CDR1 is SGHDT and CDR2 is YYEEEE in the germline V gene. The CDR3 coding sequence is TGTGCTAGCATCTATCCACGGGCAGATTCCCACGAGCAGTACTTC. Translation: CASIYPRADSHEQYF.

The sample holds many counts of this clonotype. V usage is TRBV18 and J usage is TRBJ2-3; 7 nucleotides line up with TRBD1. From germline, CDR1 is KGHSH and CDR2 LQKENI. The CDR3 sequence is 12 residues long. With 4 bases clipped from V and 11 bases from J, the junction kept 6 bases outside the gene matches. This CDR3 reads CASSQRDSKQYF. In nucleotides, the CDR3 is TGTGCCAGCTCACAACGGGACAGCAAGCAGTATTTT. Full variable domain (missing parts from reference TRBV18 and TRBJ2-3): NAGVMQNPRHLVRRRGQEARLRCSPMKGHSHVYWYRQLPEEGLKFMVYLQKENIIDESGMPKERFSAEFPKEGPSILRIQQVVRGDSAAYFCASSQRDSKQYFGPGTRLTVL.

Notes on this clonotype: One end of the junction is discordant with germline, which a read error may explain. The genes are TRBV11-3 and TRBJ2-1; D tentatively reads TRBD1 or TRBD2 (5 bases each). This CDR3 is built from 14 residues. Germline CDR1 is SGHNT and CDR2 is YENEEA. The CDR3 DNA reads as TGTGTCACCAGACAGACTACTACGTCTACTGAGCAGTTATTC. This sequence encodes CVTRQTTTSTEQLF.

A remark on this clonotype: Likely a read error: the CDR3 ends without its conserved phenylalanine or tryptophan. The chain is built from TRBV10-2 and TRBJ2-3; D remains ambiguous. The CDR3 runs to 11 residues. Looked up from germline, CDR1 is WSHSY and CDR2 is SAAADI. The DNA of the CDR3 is TGCACCAGCAGTGAGGCAGATACGCAGTATTTG. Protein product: CTSSEADTQYL.

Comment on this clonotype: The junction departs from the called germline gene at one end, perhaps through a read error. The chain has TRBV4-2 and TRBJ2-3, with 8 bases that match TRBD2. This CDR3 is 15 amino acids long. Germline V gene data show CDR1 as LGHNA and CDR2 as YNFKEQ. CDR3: CARSQDKRGTDTQYF. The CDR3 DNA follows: TGCGCCAGGAGCCAAGATAAGCGGGGGACAGATACGCAGTATTTT.

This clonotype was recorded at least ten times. CDR3 DNA sequence: TGCAGTGCAACCCGACTAGCGGGGGAAGAGACCCAGTACTTC. Translated: CSATRLAGEETQYF. The chain couples TRBV20-1 to TRBJ2-5, with 12 bases lining up with TRBD2. Germline CDR1 DFQATT, CDR2 SNEGSKA (reference sequence). V lost 6 bases, J lost 3 bases, and 5 bases stayed unmatched. The CDR3 has 14 residues.

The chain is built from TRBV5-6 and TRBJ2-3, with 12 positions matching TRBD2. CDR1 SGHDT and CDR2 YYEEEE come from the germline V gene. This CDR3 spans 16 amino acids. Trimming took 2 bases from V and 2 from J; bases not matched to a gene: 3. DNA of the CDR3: TGTGCCAGCAGCTTACGGACTAGCGGGGACACAGATACGCAGTATTTT. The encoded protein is CASSLRTSGDTDTQYF.

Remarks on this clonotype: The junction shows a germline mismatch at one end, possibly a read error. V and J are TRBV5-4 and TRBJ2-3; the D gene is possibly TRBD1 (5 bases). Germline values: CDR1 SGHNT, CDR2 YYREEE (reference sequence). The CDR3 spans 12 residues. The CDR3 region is CASNFVTDTQYF. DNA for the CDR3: TGTGCCAGCAACTTCGTGACAGACACGCAGTATTTT.

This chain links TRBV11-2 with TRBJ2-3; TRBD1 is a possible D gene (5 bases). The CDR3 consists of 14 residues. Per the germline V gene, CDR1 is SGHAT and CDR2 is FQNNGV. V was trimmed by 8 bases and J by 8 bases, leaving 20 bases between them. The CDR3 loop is CASGHRTSTATQYF. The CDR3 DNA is TGTGCCAGCGGCCACAGGACATCCACGGCTACGCAGTATTTT. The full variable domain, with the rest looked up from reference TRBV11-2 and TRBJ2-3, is EAGVAQSPRYKIIEKRQSVAFWCNPISGHATLYWYQQILGQGPKLLIQFQNNGVVDDSQLPKDRFSAERLKGVDSTLKIQPAKLEDSAVYLCASGHRTSTATQYFGPGTRLTVL.

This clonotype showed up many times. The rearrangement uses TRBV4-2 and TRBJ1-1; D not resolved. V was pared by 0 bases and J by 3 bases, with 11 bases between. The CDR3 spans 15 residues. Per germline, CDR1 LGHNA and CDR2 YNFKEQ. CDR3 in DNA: TGTGCCAGCAGCCAAGATCCAGGCGGGTACACTGAAGCTTTCTTT. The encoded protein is CASSQDPGGYTEAFF.

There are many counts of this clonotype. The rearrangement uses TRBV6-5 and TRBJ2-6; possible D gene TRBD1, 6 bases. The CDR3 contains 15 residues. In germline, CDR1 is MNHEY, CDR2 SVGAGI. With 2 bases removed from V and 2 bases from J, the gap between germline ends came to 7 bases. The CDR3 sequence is CASSYQGTGANVLTF. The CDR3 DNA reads TGTGCCAGCAGTTACCAGGGGACTGGGGCCAACGTCCTGACTTTC.

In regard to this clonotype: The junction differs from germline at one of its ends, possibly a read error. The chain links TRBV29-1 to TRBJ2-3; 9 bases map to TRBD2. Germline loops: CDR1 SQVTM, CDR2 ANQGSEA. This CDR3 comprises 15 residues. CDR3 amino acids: CSLEAGGSSTDTQYF. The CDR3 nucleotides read TGCAGCCTTGAAGCGGGGGGCTCTAGCACAGATACGCAGTATTTT.

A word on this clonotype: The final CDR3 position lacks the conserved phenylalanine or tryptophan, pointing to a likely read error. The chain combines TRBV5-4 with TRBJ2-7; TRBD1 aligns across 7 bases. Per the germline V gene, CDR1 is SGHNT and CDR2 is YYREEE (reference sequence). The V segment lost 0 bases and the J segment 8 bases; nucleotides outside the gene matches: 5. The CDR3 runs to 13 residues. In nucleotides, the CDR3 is TGTGCCAGCAGCTTGGGGGACAGACACAAGCAGTACATC. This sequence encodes CASSLGDRHKQYI.

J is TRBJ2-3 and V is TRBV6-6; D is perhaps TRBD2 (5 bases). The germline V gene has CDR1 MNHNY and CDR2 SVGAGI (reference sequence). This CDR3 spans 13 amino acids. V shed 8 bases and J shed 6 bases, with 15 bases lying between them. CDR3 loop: CASCIGVPDTQYF. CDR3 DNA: TGTGCCAGCTGTATCGGGGTGCCGGATACGCAGTATTTT.

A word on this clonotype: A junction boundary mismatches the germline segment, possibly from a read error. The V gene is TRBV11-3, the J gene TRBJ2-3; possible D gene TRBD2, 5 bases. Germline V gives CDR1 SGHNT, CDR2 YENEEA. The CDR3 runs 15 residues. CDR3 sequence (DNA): TGTACCAGCAGCGCAGACTCCCCTAGCACAGATATGCAGTATTTT. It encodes CTSSADSPSTDMQYF.

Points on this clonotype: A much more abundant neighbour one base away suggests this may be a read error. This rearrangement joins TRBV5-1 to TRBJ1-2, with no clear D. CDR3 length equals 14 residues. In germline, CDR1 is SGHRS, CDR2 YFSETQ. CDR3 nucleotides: TGCGCCAGCAGCGGCGGGCACTCAGGAGGTGGCAACACCTTC. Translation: CASSGGHSGGGNTF. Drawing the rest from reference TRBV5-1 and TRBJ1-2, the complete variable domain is KAGVTQTPRYLIKTRGQQVTLSCSPISGHRSVSWYQQTPGQGLQFLFEYFSETQRNKGNFPGRFSGRQFSNSRSEMNVSTLELGDSALYLCASSGGHSGGGNTFGSGTRLTVV.

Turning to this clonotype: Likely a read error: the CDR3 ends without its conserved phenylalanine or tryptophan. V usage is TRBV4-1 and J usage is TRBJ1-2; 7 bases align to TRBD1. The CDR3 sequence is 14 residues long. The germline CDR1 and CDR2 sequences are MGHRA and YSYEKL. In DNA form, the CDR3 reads TGCGCCAGCAGCCAGGAGACAGGGCCATATGTCTACACCATC. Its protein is CASSQETGPYVYTI.

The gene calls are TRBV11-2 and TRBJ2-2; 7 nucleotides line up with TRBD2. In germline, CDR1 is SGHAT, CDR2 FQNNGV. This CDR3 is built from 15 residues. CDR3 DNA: TGTGTCGGCAGCAACAGCGGGACGAACACCGGGGAGCTGTTTTTT. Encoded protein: CVGSNSGTNTGELFF.

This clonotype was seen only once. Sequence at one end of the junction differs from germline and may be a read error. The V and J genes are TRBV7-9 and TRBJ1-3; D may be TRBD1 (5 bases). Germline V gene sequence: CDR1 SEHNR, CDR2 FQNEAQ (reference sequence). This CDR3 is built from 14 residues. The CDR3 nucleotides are TGTGCCAGCAGCGCCTGGACACCTGGTAACACCATATATTTT. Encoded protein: CASSAWTPGNTIYF. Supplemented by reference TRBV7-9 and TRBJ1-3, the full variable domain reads DTGVSQNPRHKITKRGQNVTFRCDPISEHNRLYWYRQTLGQGPEFLTYFQNEAQLEKSRLLSDRFSAERPKGSFSTLEIQRTEQGDSAMYLCASSAWTPGNTIYFGEGSWLTVV.

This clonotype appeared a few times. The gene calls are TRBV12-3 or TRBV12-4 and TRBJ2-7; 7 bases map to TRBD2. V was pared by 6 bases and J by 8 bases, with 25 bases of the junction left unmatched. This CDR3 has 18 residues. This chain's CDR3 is CASSFAGDVADSTKKQYF. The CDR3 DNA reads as TGTGCCAGCAGCTTCGCGGGGGACGTAGCGGACTCCACTAAAAAGCAGTACTTC.